This T cell receptor beta chain was identified during a study of blood T cell repertoires in COVID-19. Whole-study context: Both acute and convalescent COVID-19 samples were obtained from the United States, Italy and Spain. Nucleic acid was either cDNA or gDNA, and it came from T cells, B-cell-depleted T cells, or PBMCs.

Trimming pared 3 bases from V and 4 bases from J, leaving 16 bases between. The CDR3 is 15 residues long. The germline CDR1 and CDR2 sequences are SGHRS and YFSETQ. Generated by immunoSEQ multiplex PCR, the TCRdb table keeps only in-frame clones and is missing some. The table includes about 64,000 clones, about nine tenths detected once. The clonotype comes from a human donor in a cohort sampled during active COVID-19. Sequencing used peripheral blood. This rearrangement joins TRBV5-1 to TRBJ1-2, with D tentatively TRBD1 (6 bases). CDR3 coding DNA: TGCGCCAGCAGCTCAGGGACACTGGACTTCTATGGCTACACCTTC. Protein product: CASSSGTLDFYGYTF. The full variable domain, with the rest looked up from reference TRBV5-1 and TRBJ1-2, is KAGVTQTPRYLIKTRGQQVTLSCSPISGHRSVSWYQQTPGQGLQFLFEYFSETQRNKGNFPGRFSGRQFSNSRSEMNVSTLELGDSALYLCASSSGTLDFYGYTFGSGTRLTVV.